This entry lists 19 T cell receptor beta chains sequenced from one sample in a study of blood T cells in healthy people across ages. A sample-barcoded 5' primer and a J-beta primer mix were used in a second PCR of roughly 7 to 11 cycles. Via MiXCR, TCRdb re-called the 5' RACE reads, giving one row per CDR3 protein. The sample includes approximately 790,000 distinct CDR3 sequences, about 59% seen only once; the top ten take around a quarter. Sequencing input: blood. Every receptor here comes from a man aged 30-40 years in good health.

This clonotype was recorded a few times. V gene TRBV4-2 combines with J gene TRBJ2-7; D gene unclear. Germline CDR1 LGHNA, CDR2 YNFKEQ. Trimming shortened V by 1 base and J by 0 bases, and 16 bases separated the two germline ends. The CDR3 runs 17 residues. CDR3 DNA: TGTGCCAGCAGCCAAGGAAACTGGGTCGAAAGCTCCTACGAGCAGTACTTC. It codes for CASSQGNWVESSYEQYF.

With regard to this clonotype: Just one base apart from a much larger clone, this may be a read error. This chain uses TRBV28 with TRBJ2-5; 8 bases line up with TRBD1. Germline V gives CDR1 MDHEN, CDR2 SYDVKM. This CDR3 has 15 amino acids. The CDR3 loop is CVSSLGRGRSETQYF. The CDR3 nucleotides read TGTGTCAGCAGTTTGGGCAGGGGGCGGTCAGAGACCCAGTACTTC.

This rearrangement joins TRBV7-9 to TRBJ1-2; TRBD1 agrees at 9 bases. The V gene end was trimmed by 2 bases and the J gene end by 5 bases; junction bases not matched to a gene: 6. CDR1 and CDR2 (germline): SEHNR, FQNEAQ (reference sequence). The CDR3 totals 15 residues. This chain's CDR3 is CASSLPTGTGYGYTF. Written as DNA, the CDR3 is TGTGCCAGCAGCTTACCGACCGGGACAGGGTATGGCTACACCTTC.

The CDR3 DNA reads as TGTGCCAGCTCACCAAAATTCGCCGCTAGCGGGGGTTCCTATGAGCAGTTCTTC. Encoded protein: CASSPKFAASGGSYEQFF. J is TRBJ2-1 and V is TRBV18; 10 bases agree with TRBD2. The CDR3 has 18 residues. J gave up 8 bases and V 2 bases, and 15 bases lay outside the gene matches. CDR1 is KGHSH and CDR2 is LQKENI in the germline V gene.

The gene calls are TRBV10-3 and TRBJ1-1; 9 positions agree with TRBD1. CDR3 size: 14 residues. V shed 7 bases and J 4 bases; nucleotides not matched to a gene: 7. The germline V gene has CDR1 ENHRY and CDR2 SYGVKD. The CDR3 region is CAITLDRGTTEAFF. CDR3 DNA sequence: TGTGCCATCACATTGGACAGGGGCACCACTGAAGCTTTCTTT.

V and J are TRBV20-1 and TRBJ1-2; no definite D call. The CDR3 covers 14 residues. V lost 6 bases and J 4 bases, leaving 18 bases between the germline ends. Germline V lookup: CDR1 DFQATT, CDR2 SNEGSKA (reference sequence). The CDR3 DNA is TGCAGTGCCCAGGACGATTCTGCTAGCTATGGCTACACCTTC. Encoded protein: CSAQDDSASYGYTF.

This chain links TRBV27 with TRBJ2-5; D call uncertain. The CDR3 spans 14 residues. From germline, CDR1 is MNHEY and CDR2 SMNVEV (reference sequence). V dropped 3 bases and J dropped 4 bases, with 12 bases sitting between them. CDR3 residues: CASSLSRDRETQYF. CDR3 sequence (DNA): TGTGCCAGCAGTTTGTCAAGAGATAGAGAGACCCAGTACTTC.

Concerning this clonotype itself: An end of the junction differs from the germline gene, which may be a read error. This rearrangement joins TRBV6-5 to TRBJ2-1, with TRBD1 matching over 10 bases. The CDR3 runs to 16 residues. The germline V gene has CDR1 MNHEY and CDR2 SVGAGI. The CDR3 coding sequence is TGTGCCAGTAGTTCGAACCGGGACAGGGGTGGTAATGAGCAGTTCTTC. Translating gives CASSSNRDRGGNEQFF.

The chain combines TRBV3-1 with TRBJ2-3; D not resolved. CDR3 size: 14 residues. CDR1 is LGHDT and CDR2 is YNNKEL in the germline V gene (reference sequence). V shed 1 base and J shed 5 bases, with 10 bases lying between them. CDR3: CASSQVSLLDTQYF. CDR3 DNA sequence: TGTGCCAGCAGCCAAGTGAGCTTACTAGATACGCAGTATTTT.

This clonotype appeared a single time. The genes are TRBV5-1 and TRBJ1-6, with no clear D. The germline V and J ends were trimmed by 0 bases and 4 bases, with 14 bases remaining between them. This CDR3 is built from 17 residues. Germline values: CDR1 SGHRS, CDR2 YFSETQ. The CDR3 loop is CASSLALAESYNSPLHF. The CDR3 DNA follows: TGCGCCAGCAGCTTGGCCCTCGCAGAGAGTTATAATTCACCCCTCCACTTT.

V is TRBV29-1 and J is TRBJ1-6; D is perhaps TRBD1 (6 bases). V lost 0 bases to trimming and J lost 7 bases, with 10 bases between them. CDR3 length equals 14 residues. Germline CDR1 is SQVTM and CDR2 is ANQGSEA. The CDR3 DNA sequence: TGCAGCGTTGAAGATGGTCAGGGGAATTCACCCCTCCACTTT. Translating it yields CSVEDGQGNSPLHF.

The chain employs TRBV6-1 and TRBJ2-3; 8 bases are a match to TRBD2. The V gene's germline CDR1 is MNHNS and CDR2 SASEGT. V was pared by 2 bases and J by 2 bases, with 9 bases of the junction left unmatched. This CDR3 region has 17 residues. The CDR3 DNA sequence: TGTGCCAGCAGTGAAACACCGGGACTAGTTTTCACAGATACGCAGTATTTT. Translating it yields CASSETPGLVFTDTQYF.

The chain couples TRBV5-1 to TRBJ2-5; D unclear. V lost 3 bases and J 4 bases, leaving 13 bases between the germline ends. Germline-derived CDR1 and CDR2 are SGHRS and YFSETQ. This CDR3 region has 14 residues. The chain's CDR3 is CASSSTSSTETQYF. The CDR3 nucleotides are TGCGCCAGCAGCTCGACATCAAGCACAGAGACCCAGTACTTC.

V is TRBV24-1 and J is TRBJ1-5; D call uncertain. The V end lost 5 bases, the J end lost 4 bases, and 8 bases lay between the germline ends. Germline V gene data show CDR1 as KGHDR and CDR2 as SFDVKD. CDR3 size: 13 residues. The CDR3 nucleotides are TGTGCCACCAGTGCGCAGCCTAATCAGCCCCAGCATTTT. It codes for CATSAQPNQPQHF.

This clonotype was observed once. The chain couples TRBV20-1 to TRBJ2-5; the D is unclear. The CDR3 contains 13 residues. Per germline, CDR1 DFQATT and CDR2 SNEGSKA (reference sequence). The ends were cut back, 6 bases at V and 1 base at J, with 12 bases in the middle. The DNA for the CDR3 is TGCAGTGCCCCTGAGTACACCCAAGAGACCCAGTACTTC. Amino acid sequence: CSAPEYTQETQYF.

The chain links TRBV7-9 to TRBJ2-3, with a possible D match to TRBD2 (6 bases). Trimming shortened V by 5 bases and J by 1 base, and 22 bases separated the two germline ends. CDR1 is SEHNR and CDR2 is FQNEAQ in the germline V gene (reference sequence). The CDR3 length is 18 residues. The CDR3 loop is CASSPPRTTPGGTDTQYF. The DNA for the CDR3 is TGTGCCAGCAGCCCCCCTCGGACTACCCCGGGGGGCACAGATACGCAGTATTTT.

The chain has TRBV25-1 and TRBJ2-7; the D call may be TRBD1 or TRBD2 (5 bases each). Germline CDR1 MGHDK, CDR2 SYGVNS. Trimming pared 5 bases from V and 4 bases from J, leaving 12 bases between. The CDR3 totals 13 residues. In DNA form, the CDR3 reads TGTGCCAGCAGTAAGGGACGGTCTTACGAGCAGTACTTC. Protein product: CASSKGRSYEQYF.

The CDR3 DNA sequence: TGTGCCAGCACCCGGGGGAGGGGATCAGGGGAAAAACTGTTTTTT. It is translated as CASTRGRGSGEKLFF. The chain couples TRBV7-8 to TRBJ1-4, with D tentatively TRBD1 (5 bases). Trimming cost V 7 bases and J 8 bases, with 20 bases left between them. This CDR3 has 15 residues. Germline V gene sequence: CDR1 SGHVS, CDR2 FQNEAQ.

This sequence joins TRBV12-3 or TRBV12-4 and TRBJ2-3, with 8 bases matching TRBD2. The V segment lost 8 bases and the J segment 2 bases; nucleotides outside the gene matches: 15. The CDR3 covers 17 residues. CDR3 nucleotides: TGTGCCAGCGCCCCCGCGGGAGGCGGACAGAACACAGATACGCAGTATTTT. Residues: CASAPAGGGQNTDTQYF.